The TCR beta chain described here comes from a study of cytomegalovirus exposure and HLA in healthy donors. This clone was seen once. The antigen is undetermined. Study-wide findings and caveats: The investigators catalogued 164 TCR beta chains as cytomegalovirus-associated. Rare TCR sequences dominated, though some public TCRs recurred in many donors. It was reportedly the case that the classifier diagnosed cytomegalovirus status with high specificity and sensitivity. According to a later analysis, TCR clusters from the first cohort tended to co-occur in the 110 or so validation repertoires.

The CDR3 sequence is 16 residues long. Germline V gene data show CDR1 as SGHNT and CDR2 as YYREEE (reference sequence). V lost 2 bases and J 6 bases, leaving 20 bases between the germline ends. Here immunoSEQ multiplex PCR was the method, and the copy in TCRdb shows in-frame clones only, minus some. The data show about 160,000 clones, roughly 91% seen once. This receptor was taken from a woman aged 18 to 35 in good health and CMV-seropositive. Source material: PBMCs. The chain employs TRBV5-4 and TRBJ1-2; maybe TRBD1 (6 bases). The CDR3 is CASSFGTRQGYDGYTF. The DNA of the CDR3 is TGTGCCAGCAGCTTTGGGACACGACAAGGATATGATGGCTACACCTTC.